This T cell receptor beta chain came from a study of cytomegalovirus exposure and HLA in healthy donors. Comments on this clone: An end of the junction does not agree with germline; a read error may underlie this.

CDR1 SEHNR and CDR2 FQNEAQ come from the germline V gene (reference sequence). This CDR3 spans 11 amino acids. The PCR employed 60 Vbeta primers together with 13 Jbeta primers. The assay was immunoSEQ multiplex PCR, and TCRdb's table has in-frame clones only and misses some. The data contain about 130,000 clones, 78% of them singletons. The V gene is TRBV7-9, the J gene TRBJ1-2; D unclear. The source is a young man in good health and CMV-seropositive. Sequencing input: PBMCs. The CDR3 nucleotides read TGTTCCAGCAGCTTGCCGGATGGCTACACCTTC. Its translation: CSSSLPDGYTF.